These 32 T cell receptor beta chains were all obtained from the same sample, sequenced in a study of shared clonotypes between healthy human individuals. Some clones are missing from TCRdb's copy, which holds only in-frame ones; the method was immunoSEQ multiplex PCR. The sample has about 2.1 million clones, about 94% seen once. The naive CD8 fraction comprised CD45RO-negative cells positively selected for CCR7 and excluded terminally differentiated effector memory CD45RA+ cells. The specimen was naive CD8+ T cells from PBMCs. These receptors were taken from a man aged 18 to 30 in good health. Some clones in this sample may be carry-over from other donors' samples.

This clone occurred once. The chain has TRBV27 and TRBJ2-2; the match to TRBD2 covers 8 bases. The CDR3 is 15 amino acids. The V gene's germline CDR1 is MNHEY and CDR2 SMNVEV (reference sequence). V was clipped by 3 bases and J by 3 bases; unmatched bases: 3. CDR3 DNA sequence: TGTGCCAGCAGTTTCCTAGCGGGTTACACCGGGGAGCTGTTTTTT. Translated, it gives CASSFLAGYTGELFF.

This sequence joins TRBV15 and TRBJ1-1; TRBD1 might be the D (6 bases). Trimming shortened V by 7 bases and J by 2 bases, and 14 bases separated the two germline ends. Germline V gene sequence: CDR1 LNHNV, CDR2 YYDKDF (reference sequence). The CDR3 has 14 residues. The CDR3 coding sequence is TGTGCCACCAACCGGACAGCCACCAACACTGAAGCTTTCTTT. It yields the protein CATNRTATNTEAFF.

V is TRBV28 and J is TRBJ2-1; a weak D match, TRBD1 (6 bases). The germline CDR1 and CDR2 sequences are MDHEN and SYDVKM. The V and J ends lost 6 bases and 4 bases respectively, with 10 bases between them. This CDR3 has 13 amino acids. The CDR3: CASRQGGYNEQFF. The CDR3 nucleotides read TGTGCCAGCAGACAGGGTGGGTACAATGAGCAGTTCTTC.

The J gene is TRBJ2-2, the V gene TRBV5-6; TRBD1 matches 8 bases. Unmatched junction bases numbered 7, after V lost 0 bases and J lost 6 bases. The CDR3 loop spans 16 amino acids. Per the germline V gene, CDR1 is SGHDT and CDR2 is YYEEEE. CDR3 loop: CASSLGTGRWSGELFF. The DNA for the CDR3 is TGTGCCAGCAGCTTGGGGACAGGGAGATGGTCCGGGGAGCTGTTTTTT.

V usage is TRBV6-1 and J usage is TRBJ2-7; no clear D. Germline V CDR1 and CDR2: MNHNS, SASEGT. CDR3 length: 16 residues. V was clipped by 1 base and J by 2 bases, with 15 bases between them. Written as DNA, the CDR3 is TGTGCCAGCAGTGAAGTACGCAGCAAGACCCCCTACGAGCAGTACTTC. Protein: CASSEVRSKTPYEQYF.

The chain is built from TRBV7-8 and TRBJ1-1; perhaps TRBD1 as D (5 bases). The CDR3 is made up of 15 amino acids. The ends were cut back, 5 bases at V and 1 base at J, with 14 bases in the middle. In germline, CDR1 is SGHVS, CDR2 FQNEAQ. This CDR3 is CASSDPVRGNTEAFF. CDR3 DNA sequence: TGTGCCAGCAGCGACCCGGTTAGGGGGAACACTGAAGCTTTCTTT.

As concerns this clone: Other DNA sequences of this sample code for an identical CDR3. The chain employs TRBV19 and TRBJ2-7, with no clear D. The germline V gene has CDR1 LNHDA and CDR2 SQIVND (reference sequence). The CDR3 runs 12 residues. V lost 7 bases, J lost 4 bases, and 11 bases lay in between. This chain's CDR3 is CASTGEGYEQYF. The CDR3 DNA reads TGTGCCAGTACGGGTGAAGGGTACGAGCAGTACTTC.

This rearrangement joins TRBV9 to TRBJ2-5, with 7 bases aligning to TRBD2. The CDR3 is 15 residues long. The V gene end was trimmed by 1 base and the J gene end by 3 bases; junction bases not matched to a gene: 6. Germline CDR1 is SGDLS and CDR2 is YYNGEE. Here the CDR3 DNA reads TGTGCCAGCAGCGTATGGGAGGGCCCTAAAGAGACCCAGTACTTC. Translated, it gives CASSVWEGPKETQYF.

V usage is TRBV21-1 and J usage is TRBJ1-2. TRBV21-1 is assigned pseudogene status. This CDR3 contains 11 residues. The chain's CDR3 is CASSKGYGYTF. The CDR3 region has the DNA TGTGCCAGCAGCAAAGGCTATGGCTACACCTTC.

The rearrangement links TRBV27 to TRBJ1-2; D gene ambiguous. The CDR3 is 14 amino acids. Germline lookup yields CDR1 MNHEY and CDR2 SMNVEV (reference sequence). V was shortened by 2 bases and J by 4 bases, with 11 bases between the two germline ends. CDR3 DNA sequence: TGTGCCAGCAGTTTAGGTCCCTCCTCCTATGGCTACACCTTC. Its protein product is CASSLGPSSYGYTF.

The table lists this clone with a count of one. The chain links TRBV27 to TRBJ2-2; 8 bases line up with TRBD1. J lost 5 bases, V lost 8 bases, and 1 base had no gene match. Germline V CDR1 and CDR2: MNHEY, SMNVEV (reference sequence). This CDR3 is 12 amino acids long. CDR3 amino acids: CASRQGTGELFF. DNA for the CDR3: TGTGCCAGCCGACAGGGGACCGGGGAGCTGTTTTTT.

The V and J genes are TRBV2 and TRBJ1-3; TRBD1 agrees at 7 bases. Trimming at V came to 7 bases and at J to 3 bases, leaving 15 bases not matched to a gene. Germline CDR1 SNHLY, CDR2 FYNNEI. The CDR3 is 17 amino acids. In DNA form, the CDR3 reads TGTGCCAGCACTCCACCGGGGGCAGGGGGACGTGGAAACACCATATATTTT. It encodes CASTPPGAGGRGNTIYF.

The chain links TRBV7-2 to TRBJ2-7; 10 nucleotides line up with TRBD1. The CDR3 is 16 amino acids. V was pared by 6 bases and J by 5 bases, with 13 bases of the junction left unmatched. Germline V CDR1 and CDR2: SGHTA, FQGNSA. CDR3 loop: CASRDRRGTGDHEQYF. CDR3 bases: TGTGCCAGCAGGGATCGACGCGGGACAGGGGACCACGAGCAGTACTTC.

On this clone itself: The sample has other DNA sequences that encode this CDR3 too. The chain joins TRBV7-9 to TRBJ2-7; D remains ambiguous. Trimming removed 3 bases at V and 0 bases at J, with 6 bases between. Germline V gives CDR1 SEHNR, CDR2 FQNEAQ (reference sequence). The CDR3 has 13 residues. The CDR3 here is CASSFYSSYEQYF. The CDR3 nucleotides are TGTGCCAGCAGCTTCTACAGCTCCTACGAGCAGTACTTC.

The sample holds one count of this clone. V is TRBV28 and J is TRBJ1-1; 9 positions match TRBD1. Unmatched junction bases numbered 5, after V lost 5 bases and J lost 4 bases. The CDR3 has 14 amino acids. Germline loops: CDR1 MDHEN, CDR2 SYDVKM. CDR3 DNA sequence: TGTGCCAGCAGTAGGGACAGGGAAATCACTGAAGCTTTCTTT. Residues: CASSRDREITEAFF.

This chain connects TRBV7-8 to TRBJ2-1; TRBD2 matches at 16 bases. CDR3 length: 18 residues. Germline V gives CDR1 SGHVS, CDR2 FQNEAQ. The V gene end was trimmed by 5 bases and the J gene end by 1 base; junction bases not matched to a gene: 5. The CDR3 protein is CASSLGTSGRESYNEQFF. CDR3 sequence (DNA): TGTGCCAGCAGCCTCGGGACTAGCGGGAGGGAATCCTACAATGAGCAGTTCTTC.

The genes are TRBV5-1 and TRBJ2-1; 7 bases match TRBD2. The CDR3 consists of 15 residues. CDR1 SGHRS and CDR2 YFSETQ come from the germline V gene. With 0 bases clipped from V and 2 bases from J, the junction kept 2 bases outside the gene matches. Written as DNA, the CDR3 is TGCGCCAGCAGCTTGGCGGGGGGAACCTACAATGAGCAGTTCTTC. It is translated as CASSLAGGTYNEQFF.

This chain links TRBV9 with TRBJ2-1; D might be TRBD1 or TRBD2, each matching 5 bases. The CDR3 covers 18 residues. CDR1 SGDLS and CDR2 YYNGEE come from the germline V gene. The ends were cut back, 4 bases at V and 7 bases at J, with 27 bases in the middle. The CDR3 region is CASSPSDSGDQRWNEQFF. DNA of the CDR3: TGTGCCAGCAGCCCGAGCGATAGTGGGGACCAGAGGTGGAATGAGCAGTTCTTC. Supplemented by reference TRBV9 and TRBJ2-1, the full variable domain reads DSGVTQTPKHLITATGQRVTLRCSPRSGDLSVYWYQQSLDQGLQFLIQYYNGEERAKGNILERFSAQQFPDLHSELNLSSLELGDSALYFCASSPSDSGDQRWNEQFFGPGTRLTVL.

The rearrangement joins TRBV5-1 to TRBJ2-7, with D possibly being TRBD1 (6 bases). This CDR3 has 15 amino acids. V shed 0 bases and J shed 7 bases, with 17 bases lying between them. CDR1 is SGHRS and CDR2 is YFSETQ in the germline V gene. The CDR3 region has the DNA TGCGCCAGCAGCTTGGCCATGGCAGGGGCGGGTGAGCAGTACTTC. Its translation is CASSLAMAGAGEQYF.

The chain combines TRBV6-6 with TRBJ2-2, with D unresolved. The CDR3 runs to 15 residues. Germline V gene lookup returns CDR1 MNHNY and CDR2 SVGAGI (reference sequence). V lost 0 bases to trimming and J lost 10 bases, with 15 bases between them. In DNA, the CDR3 is TGTGCCAGCAGTTACTCGGTCCCGGCCGGCTCGGAGCTGTTTTTT. Encoded protein: CASSYSVPAGSELFF.

CDR3 in DNA: TGTGCCAGCAGCGGACCCCCGGACCGCGAGCAGTACTTC. It encodes CASSGPPDREQYF. The genes are TRBV9 and TRBJ2-7; D not resolved. V was pared by 3 bases and J by 6 bases, with 13 bases between. CDR1 is SGDLS, CDR2 YYNGEE, per germline. The CDR3 is 13 amino acids.

The chain is built from TRBV11-3 and TRBJ2-7, with 10 nucleotides matching TRBD1. CDR1 and CDR2 from the germline V gene are SGHNT and YENEEA. V lost 5 bases to trimming and J lost 5 bases; unmatched junction nucleotides: 9. This CDR3 has 15 amino acids. CDR3 DNA: TGTGCCAGCAGCCCCGGGGACAGGGGTCTCGACGAGCAGTACTTC. Translation: CASSPGDRGLDEQYF.

This clone was picked up one time. The V call is TRBV4-3, the J call TRBJ2-1, with no clear D. V was clipped by 6 bases and J by 5 bases, with 17 bases between them. The CDR3 length is 15 residues. The germline V gene encodes CDR1 LGHNA and CDR2 YSLEER. The CDR3 loop is CASRPFSTANNEQFF. The CDR3 nucleotides are TGCGCCAGCAGGCCATTTTCGACTGCCAACAATGAGCAGTTCTTC.

This chain connects TRBV5-1 to TRBJ2-3; 8 bases are shared with TRBD2. The CDR3 loop spans 16 amino acids. Germline values: CDR1 SGHRS, CDR2 YFSETQ. Trimming took 3 bases from V and 0 from J; bases not matched to a gene: 6. The CDR3 sequence: CASSSLLAASTDTQYF. The DNA for the CDR3 is TGCGCCAGCAGCTCCTTACTAGCGGCTAGCACAGATACGCAGTATTTT.

The rearrangement links TRBV5-1 to TRBJ1-5, with TRBD1 as a possible D gene (5 bases). Germline V CDR1 and CDR2: SGHRS, YFSETQ. Trimming took off 0 bases at V and 9 bases at J, with 13 bases between the two ends. This CDR3 spans 14 amino acids. The CDR3 nucleotides read TGCGCCAGCAGCTTGGTCTCGGGCCAGGGGCCCCAGCATTTT. This encodes CASSLVSGQGPQHF.

The chain recombines TRBV7-3 with TRBJ2-7, with D tentatively TRBD1 (5 bases). Trimming cost V 5 bases and J 4 bases, with 21 bases left between them. The CDR3 sequence is 16 residues long. Per the germline V gene, CDR1 is SGHTA and CDR2 is FQGTGA. CDR3 sequence (DNA): TGTGCCAGCAGCCCCCTTGTAGGGGCGGCAGGGTACGAGCAGTACTTC. This translates into CASSPLVGAAGYEQYF.

The chain combines TRBV7-9 with TRBJ2-2; a possible D gene is TRBD1 (5 bases). The CDR3 extends over 13 amino acids. Germline values: CDR1 SEHNR, CDR2 FQNEAQ (reference sequence). The V gene lost 6 bases and the J gene lost 7 bases, with 12 bases spanning the gap. The CDR3 region has the DNA TGTGCCAGCAGTCCCGACAGACGCGGGGAGCTGTTTTTT. Its protein product is CASSPDRRGELFF.

The chain combines TRBV28 with TRBJ2-3, with D hard to call. The ends were cut back, 5 bases at V and 6 bases at J, with 12 bases in the middle. Per germline, CDR1 MDHEN and CDR2 SYDVKM. This CDR3 is 13 amino acids long. The chain's CDR3 is CASSLSPPDTQYF. The CDR3, as DNA: TGTGCCAGCAGTCTTTCCCCCCCCGATACGCAGTATTTT.

The chain links TRBV2 to TRBJ2-2, with D unclear. V was pared by 5 bases and J by 1 base, with 8 bases between. The CDR3 consists of 14 residues. Germline V gene data show CDR1 as SNHLY and CDR2 as FYNNEI. CDR3 in amino acids: CASSTGLNTGELFF. The CDR3 DNA is TGTGCCAGCAGTACGGGTCTGAACACCGGGGAGCTGTTTTTT.

The gene calls are TRBV4-3 and TRBJ2-7, with D perhaps matching TRBD1 (7 bases). V was trimmed by 1 base and J by 4 bases, leaving 14 bases between them. Germline lookup yields CDR1 LGHNA and CDR2 YSLEER. The CDR3 extends over 15 amino acids. CDR3 sequence reads: CASSQGMQGGYEQYF. CDR3 bases: TGCGCCAGCAGCCAAGGTATGCAGGGGGGATACGAGCAGTACTTC.

The gene calls are TRBV11-2 and TRBJ2-5, with 8 bases lining up with TRBD1. V lost 4 bases and J lost 7; bases outside the gene matches: 20. This CDR3 contains 18 residues. Germline assignment: CDR1 SGHAT and CDR2 FQNNGV. This chain's CDR3 is CASSSALLDRGNWVTQYF. The CDR3 region has the DNA TGTGCCAGCAGCTCTGCCCTACTAGACAGGGGCAATTGGGTGACCCAGTACTTC.

This sequence joins TRBV19 and TRBJ1-2, with D unresolved. The CDR3 contains 16 residues. The germline CDR1 and CDR2 sequences are LNHDA and SQIVND (reference sequence). Trimming removed 1 base at V and 5 bases at J, with 17 bases between. The CDR3 sequence: CASSIVGVPEPYGYTF. As DNA, the CDR3 is TGTGCCAGTAGTATAGTAGGCGTGCCGGAACCTTATGGCTACACCTTC.